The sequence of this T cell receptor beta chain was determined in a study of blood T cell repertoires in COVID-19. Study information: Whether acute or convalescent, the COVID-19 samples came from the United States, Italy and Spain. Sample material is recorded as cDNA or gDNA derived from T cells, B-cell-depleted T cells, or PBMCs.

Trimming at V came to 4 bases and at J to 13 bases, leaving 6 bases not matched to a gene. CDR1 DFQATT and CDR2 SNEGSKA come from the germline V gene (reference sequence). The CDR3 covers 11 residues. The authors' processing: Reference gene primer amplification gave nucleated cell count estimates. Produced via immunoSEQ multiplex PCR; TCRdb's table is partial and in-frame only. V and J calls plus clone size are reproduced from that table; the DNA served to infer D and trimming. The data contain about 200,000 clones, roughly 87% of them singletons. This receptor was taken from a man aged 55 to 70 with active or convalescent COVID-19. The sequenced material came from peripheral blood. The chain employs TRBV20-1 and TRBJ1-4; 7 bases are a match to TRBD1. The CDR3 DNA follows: TGCAGTGCTACTGACAGGGTGCGACTGTTTTTT. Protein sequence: CSATDRVRLFF.